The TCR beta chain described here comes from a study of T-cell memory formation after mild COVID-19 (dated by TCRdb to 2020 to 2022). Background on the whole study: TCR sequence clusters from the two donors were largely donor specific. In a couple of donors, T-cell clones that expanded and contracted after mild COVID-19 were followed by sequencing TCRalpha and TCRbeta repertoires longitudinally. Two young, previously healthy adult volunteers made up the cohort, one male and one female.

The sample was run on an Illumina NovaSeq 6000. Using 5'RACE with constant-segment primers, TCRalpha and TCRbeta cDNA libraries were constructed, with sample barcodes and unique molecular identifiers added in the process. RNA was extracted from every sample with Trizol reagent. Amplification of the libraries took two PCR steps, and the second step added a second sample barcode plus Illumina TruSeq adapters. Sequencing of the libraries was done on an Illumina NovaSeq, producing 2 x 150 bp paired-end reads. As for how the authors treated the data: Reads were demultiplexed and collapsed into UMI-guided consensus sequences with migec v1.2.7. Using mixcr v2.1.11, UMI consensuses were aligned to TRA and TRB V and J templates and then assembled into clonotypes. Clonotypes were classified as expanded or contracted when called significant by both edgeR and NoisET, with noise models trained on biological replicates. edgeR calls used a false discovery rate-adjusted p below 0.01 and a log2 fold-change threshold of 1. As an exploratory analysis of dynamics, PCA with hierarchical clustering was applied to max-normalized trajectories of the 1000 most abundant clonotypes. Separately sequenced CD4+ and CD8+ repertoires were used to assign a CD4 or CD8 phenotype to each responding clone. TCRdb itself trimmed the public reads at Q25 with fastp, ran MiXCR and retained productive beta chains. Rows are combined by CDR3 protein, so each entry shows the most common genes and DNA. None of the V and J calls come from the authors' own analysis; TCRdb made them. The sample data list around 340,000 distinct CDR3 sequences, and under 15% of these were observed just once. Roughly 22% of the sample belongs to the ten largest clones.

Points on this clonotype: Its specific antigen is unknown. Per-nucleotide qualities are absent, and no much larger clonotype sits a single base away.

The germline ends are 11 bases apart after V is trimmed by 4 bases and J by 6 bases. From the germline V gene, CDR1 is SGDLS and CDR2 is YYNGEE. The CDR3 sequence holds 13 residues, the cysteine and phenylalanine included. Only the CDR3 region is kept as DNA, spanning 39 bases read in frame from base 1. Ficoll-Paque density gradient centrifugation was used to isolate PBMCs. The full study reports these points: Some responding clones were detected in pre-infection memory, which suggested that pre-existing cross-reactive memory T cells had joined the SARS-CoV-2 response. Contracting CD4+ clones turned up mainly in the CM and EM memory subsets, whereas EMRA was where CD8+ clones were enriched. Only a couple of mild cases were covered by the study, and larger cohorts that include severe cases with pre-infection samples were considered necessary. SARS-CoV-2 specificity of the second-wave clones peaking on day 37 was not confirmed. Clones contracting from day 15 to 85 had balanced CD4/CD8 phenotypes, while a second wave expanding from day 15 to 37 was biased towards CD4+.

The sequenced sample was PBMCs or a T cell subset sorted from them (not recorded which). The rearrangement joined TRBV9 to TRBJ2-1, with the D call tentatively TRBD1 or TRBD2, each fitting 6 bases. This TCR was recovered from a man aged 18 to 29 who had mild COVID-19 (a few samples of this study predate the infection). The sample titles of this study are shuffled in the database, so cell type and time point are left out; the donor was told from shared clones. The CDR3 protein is CASSPRDINEQFF. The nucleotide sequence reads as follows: TGTGCCAGCAGCCCGCGGGACATCAATGAGCAGTTCTTC.